This TCR beta chain was sequenced during a study of glioma-infiltrating T cells. Regarding this clonotype: Its specificity is not known. The CDR3 does not end in the conserved phenylalanine or tryptophan, so this is likely a read error. The DNA is left out, because the CDR3 cannot be placed on it with certainty; the CDR3 is given as TCRdb lists it.

Using RNA template, CDR3s of TCR alpha and beta were amplified with iRepertoire arm-PCR. Input was roughly 95-450 ng of tissue mRNA or PBMC total RNA. Using its own MiXCR run on the multiplex PCR reads, TCRdb lists one record per CDR3 protein. The sample has 150,000 to 200,000 distinct CDR3 sequences, roughly a third seen once. Germline CDR1 MNHNS, CDR2 SASEGT. Termini included, the CDR3 measures 14 amino acids. Study outcomes and limitations: Non-neoplastic patients had below-expected tissue-blood divergence, while all gliomas exceeded expectation. Tissue and blood shared very few CDR3 sequences.

The sequencing input was glioma tissue, nonneoplastic brain tissue, or PBMCs (not recorded which). The J gene is TRBJ2-3, the V gene TRBV6-1; whether TRBD2, the table's D call, matches the DNA was not checked. This sequence was found in a human donor with low-grade glioma or glioblastoma, undergoing nonglioma brain surgery, or in good health (not recorded which). The CDR3 spells CASRLRGNTDTQSV.